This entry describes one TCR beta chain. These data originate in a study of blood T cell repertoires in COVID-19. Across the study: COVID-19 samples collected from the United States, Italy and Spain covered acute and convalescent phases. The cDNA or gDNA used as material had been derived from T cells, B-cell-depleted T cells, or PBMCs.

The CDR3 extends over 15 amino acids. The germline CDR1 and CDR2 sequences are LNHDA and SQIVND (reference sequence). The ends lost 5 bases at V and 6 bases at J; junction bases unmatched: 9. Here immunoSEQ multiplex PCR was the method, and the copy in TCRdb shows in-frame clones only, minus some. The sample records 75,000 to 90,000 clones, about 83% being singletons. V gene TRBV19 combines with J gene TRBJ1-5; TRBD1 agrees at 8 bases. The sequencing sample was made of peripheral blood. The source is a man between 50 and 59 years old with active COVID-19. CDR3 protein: CASSLTTGAGQPQHF. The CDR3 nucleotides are TGTGCCAGTAGTCTCACGACAGGGGCAGGTCAGCCCCAGCATTTT.